This is a list of T cell receptor beta chains from one sample in a study of blood T cells in healthy people across ages. Each CDR3 protein gets one entry after TCRdb re-called the 5' RACE reads with MiXCR. Of hundreds of thousands of distinct CDR3 sequences detected, roughly 60% appear once; the ten largest clones hold around 30%. The sample consisted of blood. The receptors were sampled from a man aged 25-45 years in good health. The CDR3 runs from the conserved cysteine through the conserved F or W. D genes are given only for firm matches. Clone sizes are given selectively: once, few, many, or a class where the clone is expanded.

d_gene: TRBD1
j_gene: TRBJ1-6
abundance: -
v_gene: TRBV30
CDR3aa: CAWDQGGSPLHF
CDR3nt: TGTGCCTGGGACCAGGGGGGTTCACCCCTCCACTTT

d_gene: -
j_gene: TRBJ2-3
abundance: -
v_gene: TRBV7-9
CDR3aa: CTSSPDRDRTDTQYF
CDR3nt: TGTACCAGCAGCCCAGACAGAGACCGCACAGATACGCAGTATTTT

d_gene: TRBD2
j_gene: TRBJ2-5
abundance: -
v_gene: TRBV11-1
CDR3aa: CASSLGNSGGREQYF
CDR3nt: TGTGCCAGCAGCTTAGGGAATAGCGGGGGCCGGGAGCAGTACTTC

d_gene: TRBD2
j_gene: TRBJ2-1
abundance: -
v_gene: TRBV29-1
CDR3aa: CSVEGGGSYNEQFF
CDR3nt: TGCAGCGTTGAAGGCGGGGGCTCCTACAATGAGCAGTTCTTC

d_gene: -
j_gene: TRBJ1-4
abundance: -
v_gene: TRBV10-3
CDR3aa: CAISESLQGVEKLFF
CDR3nt: TGTGCCATCAGTGAGTCGTTGCAGGGTGTGGAAAAACTGTTTTTT

d_gene: -
j_gene: TRBJ2-1
abundance: few
v_gene: TRBV20-1
CDR3aa: CSASMTARGEQFF
CDR3nt: TGCAGTGCTAGCATGACTGCACGCGGGGAGCAGTTCTTC

d_gene: TRBD1
j_gene: TRBJ2-5
abundance: -
v_gene: TRBV7-2
CDR3aa: CASSLRDSKETQYF
CDR3nt: TGTGCCAGCAGCCTCCGGGACAGCAAAGAGACCCAGTACTTC

d_gene: TRBD2
j_gene: TRBJ2-3
abundance: -
v_gene: TRBV27
CDR3aa: CASSFGRGASDTQYF
CDR3nt: TGTGCCAGCAGTTTTGGGCGGGGGGCCTCCGATACGCAGTATTTT

d_gene: -
j_gene: TRBJ2-7
abundance: -
v_gene: TRBV20-1
CDR3aa: CSARDWQGASGYEQYF
CDR3nt: TGCAGTGCTAGAGATTGGCAGGGGGCTAGCGGGTACGAGCAGTACTTC

d_gene: TRBD1
j_gene: TRBJ2-7
abundance: -
v_gene: TRBV4-3
CDR3aa: CASSQADRVSEQYF
CDR3nt: TGCGCCAGCAGCCAAGCGGACAGGGTGAGCGAGCAGTACTTC

d_gene: TRBD1
j_gene: TRBJ1-2
abundance: -
v_gene: TRBV2
CDR3aa: CASSETGTEVDYGYTF
CDR3nt: TGTGCCAGCAGTGAAACCGGGACAGAGGTAGACTATGGCTACACCTTC

d_gene: -
j_gene: TRBJ1-2
abundance: -
v_gene: TRBV7-3
CDR3aa: CASSLTDGSGYTF
CDR3nt: TGTGCCAGCAGCCTAACTGACGGTAGTGGCTACACCTTC

d_gene: -
j_gene: TRBJ2-1
abundance: -
v_gene: TRBV5-1
CDR3aa: CASSLGTEAFYNEQFF
CDR3nt: TGCGCCAGCAGCTTAGGGACGGAGGCTTTCTATAATGAGCAGTTCTTC

d_gene: TRBD1
j_gene: TRBJ2-2
abundance: -
v_gene: TRBV20-1
CDR3aa: CSARTGNTGELFF
CDR3nt: TGCAGTGCTCGGACAGGGAACACCGGGGAGCTGTTTTTT

d_gene: TRBD1
j_gene: TRBJ2-5
abundance: -
v_gene: TRBV20-1
CDR3aa: CSANTGTGRETQYF
CDR3nt: TGCAGTGCCAACACCGGGACAGGGCGAGAGACCCAGTACTTC

d_gene: -
j_gene: TRBJ2-7
abundance: -
v_gene: TRBV5-1
CDR3aa: CASSGGTVGPYEQYF
CDR3nt: TGCGCCAGCAGCGGGGGGACTGTGGGCCCATACGAGCAGTACTTC

d_gene: -
j_gene: TRBJ2-5
abundance: -
v_gene: TRBV6-5
CDR3aa: CASSYSAGQETQYF
CDR3nt: TGTGCCAGCAGTTACTCCGCAGGGCAAGAGACCCAGTACTTC

d_gene: -
j_gene: TRBJ2-5
abundance: few
v_gene: TRBV20-1
CDR3aa: CSARVIRGAETQYF
CDR3nt: TGCAGTGCTAGAGTTATACGGGGCGCAGAGACCCAGTACTTC

d_gene: -
j_gene: TRBJ2-6
abundance: few
v_gene: TRBV20-1
CDR3aa: CSAPIQGTGANVLTF
CDR3nt: TGCAGTGCTCCCATCCAGGGAACTGGGGCCAACGTCCTGACTTTC

d_gene: TRBD2
j_gene: TRBJ2-7
abundance: -
v_gene: TRBV20-1
CDR3aa: CSASSPGELAGGPNNEQYF
CDR3nt: TGCAGTGCTAGTAGCCCCGGAGAACTAGCGGGGGGGCCTAACAATGAGCAGTACTTC

d_gene: -
j_gene: TRBJ2-7
abundance: -
v_gene: TRBV6-2/TRBV6-3
CDR3aa: CASRDLIQQVHEQYF
CDR3nt: TGTGCCAGCCGGGACCTCATTCAACAGGTACACGAGCAGTACTTC

d_gene: TRBD1
j_gene: TRBJ1-2
abundance: few
v_gene: TRBV29-1
CDR3aa: CSAARDRGNGYTF
CDR3nt: TGCAGCGCCGCCCGGGACAGGGGAAATGGCTACACCTTC

d_gene: TRBD1
j_gene: TRBJ2-1
abundance: -
v_gene: TRBV29-1
CDR3aa: CSADPGQGNEQFF
CDR3nt: TGCAGCGCCGATCCGGGACAGGGGAATGAGCAGTTCTTC

d_gene: -
j_gene: TRBJ2-5
abundance: few
v_gene: TRBV7-9
CDR3aa: CASSADRAQTQLYF
CDR3nt: TGTGCCAGCAGCGCGGACCGGGCCCAAACGCAGCTGTACTTC

d_gene: -
j_gene: TRBJ2-7
abundance: few
v_gene: TRBV28
CDR3aa: CASSLTSWEQANYEQYF
CDR3nt: TGTGCCAGCAGTTTAACCTCATGGGAACAGGCGAATTACGAGCAGTACTTC

d_gene: TRBD1
j_gene: TRBJ1-2
abundance: -
v_gene: TRBV28
CDR3aa: CASSTPGTGALNYGYTF
CDR3nt: TGTGCCAGCAGCACGCCCGGGACAGGGGCCCTCAACTATGGCTACACCTTC

d_gene: -
j_gene: TRBJ2-5
abundance: few
v_gene: TRBV5-1
CDR3aa: CASSLANVRTGETQYF
CDR3nt: TGCGCCAGCAGCTTGGCCAACGTCCGGACGGGGGAGACCCAGTACTTC

d_gene: -
j_gene: TRBJ2-1
abundance: few
v_gene: TRBV6-5
CDR3aa: CASSTGVHEQFF
CDR3nt: TGTGCCAGCAGTACAGGCGTCCATGAGCAGTTCTTC

d_gene: TRBD1
j_gene: TRBJ2-7
abundance: -
v_gene: TRBV11-2
CDR3aa: CASSSPGQGISYEQYF
CDR3nt: TGTGCCAGCAGCTCGCCGGGACAGGGTATATCCTACGAGCAGTACTTC

d_gene: -
j_gene: TRBJ2-3
abundance: few
v_gene: TRBV12-3/TRBV12-4
CDR3aa: CASSLEINTQYF
CDR3nt: TGTGCCAGCAGTTTAGAGATCAATACGCAGTATTTT

d_gene: -
j_gene: TRBJ2-2
abundance: -
v_gene: TRBV9
CDR3aa: CASNKGLTNTGELFF
CDR3nt: TGTGCCAGCAATAAGGGACTTACGAATACCGGGGAGCTGTTTTTT

d_gene: -
j_gene: TRBJ2-5
abundance: -
v_gene: TRBV12-3/TRBV12-4
CDR3aa: CASSPPLQETQYF
CDR3nt: TGTGCCAGCAGTCCCCCTTTGCAAGAGACCCAGTACTTC

d_gene: -
j_gene: TRBJ2-3
abundance: few
v_gene: TRBV24-1
CDR3aa: CATGRDGTDTQYF
CDR3nt: TGTGCCACCGGTAGGGATGGGACAGATACGCAGTATTTT

d_gene: TRBD2
j_gene: TRBJ2-7
abundance: -
v_gene: TRBV20-1
CDR3aa: CSASGGLAGNYEQYF
CDR3nt: TGCAGTGCTTCCGGCGGGCTAGCGGGGAACTACGAGCAGTACTTC

d_gene: -
j_gene: TRBJ2-1
abundance: -
v_gene: TRBV4-3
CDR3aa: CASSRDGSSYNEQFF
CDR3nt: TGCGCCAGCAGCCGGGACGGGAGCTCCTACAATGAGCAGTTCTTC

d_gene: -
j_gene: TRBJ1-2
abundance: few
v_gene: TRBV7-3
CDR3aa: CASSLSLNLNYGYTF
CDR3nt: TGTGCCAGCAGCCTATCACTCAATCTTAACTATGGCTACACCTTC

d_gene: -
j_gene: TRBJ2-1
abundance: -
v_gene: TRBV6-5
CDR3aa: CASSYSLGGNEQFF
CDR3nt: TGTGCCAGCAGTTACTCCTTAGGAGGGAATGAGCAGTTCTTC

d_gene: -
j_gene: TRBJ2-6
abundance: -
v_gene: TRBV4-1
CDR3aa: CASSQVVDSGANVLTF
CDR3nt: TGCGCCAGCAGCCAAGTGGTAGACTCTGGGGCCAACGTCCTGACTTTC

d_gene: -
j_gene: TRBJ1-1
abundance: -
v_gene: TRBV20-1
CDR3aa: CSAEYRRIMNTEAFF
CDR3nt: TGCAGTGCTGAATACAGGAGAATTATGAACACTGAAGCTTTCTTT

d_gene: -
j_gene: TRBJ1-5
abundance: -
v_gene: TRBV25-1
CDR3aa: CASSNLGRVGQPQHF
CDR3nt: TGTGCCAGCAGTAACTTAGGGAGGGTAGGTCAGCCCCAGCATTTT

d_gene: TRBD1
j_gene: TRBJ2-1
abundance: -
v_gene: TRBV5-1
CDR3aa: CASSNRDRGNNEQFF
CDR3nt: TGCGCCAGCAGCAACCGGGACAGGGGAAACAATGAGCAGTTCTTC

d_gene: TRBD2
j_gene: TRBJ2-4
abundance: -
v_gene: TRBV20-1
CDR3aa: CSARESTSGEGIQYF
CDR3nt: TGCAGTGCTAGAGAGTCCACTAGCGGGGAAGGCATTCAGTACTTC

d_gene: TRBD1
j_gene: TRBJ1-2
abundance: -
v_gene: TRBV7-2
CDR3aa: CASSFLGTVYGGYTF
CDR3nt: TGTGCCAGCAGCTTCCTCGGGACAGTATACGGGGGCTACACCTTC

d_gene: -
j_gene: TRBJ1-3
abundance: once
v_gene: TRBV7-2
CDR3aa: CASSSVSSSGNTIYF
CDR3nt: TGTGCCAGCAGCTCAGTTAGTAGCTCTGGAAACACCATATATTTT

d_gene: -
j_gene: TRBJ1-1
abundance: -
v_gene: TRBV20-1
CDR3aa: CSARNSISSTKAFF
CDR3nt: TGCAGTGCTAGAAACAGTATCAGCAGCACTAAAGCTTTCTTT

d_gene: -
j_gene: TRBJ2-5
abundance: -
v_gene: TRBV20-1
CDR3aa: CGATGLPGTQETQYF
CDR3nt: TGCGGTGCTACGGGACTCCCCGGAACCCAAGAGACCCAGTACTTC

d_gene: -
j_gene: TRBJ1-2
abundance: -
v_gene: TRBV2
CDR3aa: CASSEALHTGTYGYTF
CDR3nt: TGTGCCAGCAGTGAAGCGCTCCATACAGGGACCTATGGCTACACCTTC

d_gene: -
j_gene: TRBJ2-4
abundance: -
v_gene: TRBV4-1
CDR3aa: CASGHGNRANIQYF
CDR3nt: TGCGCCAGCGGCCATGGAAACAGGGCGAACATTCAGTACTTC

d_gene: -
j_gene: TRBJ2-7
abundance: few
v_gene: TRBV7-2
CDR3aa: CASSLGTLDLYEQYF
CDR3nt: TGTGCCAGCAGCCTAGGGACACTCGATCTTTACGAGCAGTACTTC

d_gene: -
j_gene: TRBJ2-3
abundance: -
v_gene: TRBV5-1
CDR3aa: CASSFHRSPDTQYF
CDR3nt: TGCGCCAGCAGCTTTCACAGGAGTCCAGATACGCAGTATTTT

d_gene: -
j_gene: TRBJ1-2
abundance: few
v_gene: TRBV15
CDR3aa: CATSRAGLGYTF
CDR3nt: TGTGCCACCAGCAGAGCAGGGTTGGGCTACACCTTC

d_gene: TRBD1
j_gene: TRBJ2-3
abundance: few
v_gene: TRBV6-2/TRBV6-3
CDR3aa: CASSLGTDYGIDTQYF
CDR3nt: TGTGCCAGCAGTCTTGGGACAGACTACGGGATTGATACGCAGTATTTT

d_gene: -
j_gene: TRBJ2-7
abundance: -
v_gene: TRBV7-2
CDR3aa: CASSLGGFHEQYF
CDR3nt: TGTGCCAGCAGCTTAGGGGGGTTCCATGAGCAGTACTTC

d_gene: -
j_gene: TRBJ2-7
abundance: few
v_gene: TRBV16
CDR3aa: CASSWDGAYEQYF
CDR3nt: TGTGCCAGCAGTTGGGACGGAGCCTACGAGCAGTACTTC

d_gene: -
j_gene: TRBJ2-4
abundance: -
v_gene: TRBV19
CDR3aa: CASSPLQALAKNIQYF
CDR3nt: TGTGCCAGTAGCCCCCTACAGGCGCTAGCCAAAAACATTCAGTACTTC

d_gene: TRBD1
j_gene: TRBJ1-5
abundance: -
v_gene: TRBV2
CDR3aa: CASSDGDRGRSNQPQHF
CDR3nt: TGTGCCAGCAGTGACGGCGACAGGGGGCGAAGCAATCAGCCCCAGCATTTT

d_gene: -
j_gene: TRBJ2-1
abundance: -
v_gene: TRBV7-9
CDR3aa: CASSPGTGMGGSYNEQFF
CDR3nt: TGTGCCAGCAGCCCGGGGACGGGAATGGGGGGCTCCTACAATGAGCAGTTCTTC

d_gene: TRBD2
j_gene: TRBJ2-1
abundance: few
v_gene: TRBV6-1
CDR3aa: CASSGLAGGPNEQFF
CDR3nt: TGTGCCAGCAGTGGGCTAGCGGGGGGGCCGAATGAGCAGTTCTTC

d_gene: TRBD1
j_gene: TRBJ2-5
abundance: -
v_gene: TRBV28
CDR3aa: CASSLWDRDQYF
CDR3nt: TGTGCCAGCAGTTTATGGGACAGGGACCAGTACTTC